This T cell receptor (beta chain) was observed in a study of response to subunit inactivated influenza vaccine. Study-level findings and limits: Only a handful of new T cells, the authors suggested, are recruited with each seasonal influenza vaccination.

To note about this clonotype: The antigen is unknown.

V dropped 3 bases and J dropped 0; count of bases not matched to a gene: 9. Germline CDR1 is SGHRS and CDR2 is YFSETQ. The CDR3 spans 17 residues. TCRdb reprocessed the RT-PCR reads via MiXCR and lists one record per CDR3 protein. The data hold about 780,000 distinct CDR3 sequences, with less than 20% observed a single time. This TCR was recovered from a man aged 45 to 65 who received an inactivated influenza vaccine. The chain carries TRBV5-1 and TRBJ2-5, with 9 nucleotides matching TRBD2. Sequenced here: PBMCs from blood, sampled approximately 5 days after vaccination. The CDR3 DNA is TGCGCCAGCAGCTCCGGCCTCAGCGGGAGGTACCAAGAGACCCAGTACTTC. As protein: CASSSGLSGRYQETQYF.